The 10 T cell receptor beta chains given below trace back to one sample, sequenced in a study of blood T cell repertoires in COVID-19. Assay: immunoSEQ multiplex PCR; the TCRdb copy retains only in-frame clones and omits some. The sample holds under 25,000 clones, roughly 90% seen once. Material for sequencing was peripheral blood. Source of these receptors: a woman aged 70-85 years with active COVID-19.

The J gene is TRBJ1-6, the V gene TRBV2; 9 bases map to TRBD1. The CDR3 is made up of 13 amino acids. V lost 9 bases to trimming and J lost 7 bases; unmatched junction nucleotides: 4. Per germline, CDR1 SNHLY and CDR2 FYNNEI. The DNA for the CDR3 is TGTGCCAGACAGGGGGCTGGGAATTCACCCCTCCACTTT. Translated, it gives CARQGAGNSPLHF.

The V call is TRBV18, the J call TRBJ2-1; D not resolved. This CDR3 has 15 amino acids. Germline V gene sequence: CDR1 KGHSH, CDR2 LQKENI. Trimming left V 6 bases short and J 1 base short, with 13 bases between. As DNA, the CDR3 is TGTGCCAGCTCCCCCGGAGCCTTTTCCTACAATGAGCAGTTCTTC. Protein sequence: CASSPGAFSYNEQFF.

This chain joins TRBV19 and TRBJ2-3; possible D gene TRBD2, 5 bases. CDR3 length: 14 amino acids. The germline CDR1 and CDR2 sequences are LNHDA and SQIVND (reference sequence). The V gene lost 4 bases and the J gene lost 0 bases, with 8 bases spanning the gap. The CDR3 sequence is CASSNPGSTDTQYF. In nucleotides, the CDR3 is TGTGCCAGTAGTAACCCGGGGAGCACAGATACGCAGTATTTT.

This chain connects TRBV4-3 to TRBJ1-2, with D possibly TRBD1 on 5 matching bases. Germline CDR1 LGHNA, CDR2 YSLEER. The length of the CDR3 is 15 residues. V was cut by 10 bases and J by 2 bases, with 20 bases left in between. For the CDR3, the DNA is TGCGCCAAAAGCAAGCAGGGAGGGATGAACTATGGCTACACCTTC. This encodes CAKSKQGGMNYGYTF.

The J gene is TRBJ2-4, the V gene TRBV18; 7 bases are shared with TRBD1. Germline CDR1 is KGHSH and CDR2 is LQKENI. With 6 bases clipped from V and 0 bases from J, the junction kept 5 bases outside the gene matches. The CDR3 contains 15 residues. CDR3 DNA sequence: TGTGCCAGCTCGACAGGGAATTTAGCCAAAAACATTCAGTACTTC. This translates into CASSTGNLAKNIQYF.

The chain carries TRBV29-1 and TRBJ1-4; possibly TRBD1 for D (6 bases). CDR1 is SQVTM and CDR2 is ANQGSEA in the germline V gene. The germline V and J ends were trimmed by 7 bases and 1 base, with 16 bases remaining between them. The CDR3 is made up of 15 amino acids. The DNA for the CDR3 is TGCAGCGAAAGCGGGGGCCGGGGAACTAATGAAAAACTGTTTTTT. It codes for CSESGGRGTNEKLFF.

V is TRBV28 and J is TRBJ1-5; TRBD1 aligns across 8 bases. The CDR3 is 17 residues long. The V gene's germline CDR1 is MDHEN and CDR2 SYDVKM. J gave up 2 bases and V 5 bases, and 11 bases lay outside the gene matches. In DNA, the CDR3 is TGTGCCAGCAGTGTCTTAGGGACAGGCACTGGCAATCAGCCCCAGCATTTT. Protein product: CASSVLGTGTGNQPQHF.

This sequence joins TRBV7-2 and TRBJ1-2, with 7 positions matching TRBD1. The J segment lost 2 bases and the V segment lost 5 bases, leaving 8 bases of the junction unmatched. Per the germline V gene, CDR1 is SGHTA and CDR2 is FQGNSA. The CDR3 is made up of 15 amino acids. CDR3 DNA sequence: TGTGCCAGCAGCCCCGACAGGGATGGCAACTATGGCTACACCTTC. Translating gives CASSPDRDGNYGYTF. The full variable domain, in which reference TRBV7-2 and TRBJ1-2 provide the parts outside the CDR3, is GAGVSQSPSNKVTEKGKDVELRCDPISGHTALYWYRQSLGQGLEFLIYFQGNSAPDKSGLPSDRFSAERTGGSVSTLTIQRTQQEDSAVYLCASSPDRDGNYGYTFGSGTRLTVV.

This clone was picked up one time. V and J are TRBV9 and TRBJ2-3; weak D call: TRBD2 (6 bases). The CDR3 is 15 residues long. CDR1 SGDLS and CDR2 YYNGEE come from the germline V gene. Trimming took off 0 bases at V and 5 bases at J, with 13 bases between the two ends. DNA of the CDR3: TGTGCCAGCAGCGTAGGAGTGGGGGGAAGAGATACGCAGTATTTT. It specifies CASSVGVGGRDTQYF. The full variable domain, its missing parts supplied by reference TRBV9 and TRBJ2-3, is DSGVTQTPKHLITATGQRVTLRCSPRSGDLSVYWYQQSLDQGLQFLIQYYNGEERAKGNILERFSAQQFPDLHSELNLSSLELGDSALYFCASSVGVGGRDTQYFGPGTRLTVL.

The rearrangement joins TRBV7-6 to TRBJ2-2, with TRBD1 matching 7 bases. The CDR3 loop spans 16 amino acids. J lost 0 bases, V lost 0 bases, and 1 base had no gene match. Germline-derived CDR1 and CDR2 are SGHVS and FNYEAQ. The CDR3: CASSLAQGANTGELFF. The CDR3 coding sequence is TGTGCCAGCAGCTTAGCGCAGGGGGCGAACACCGGGGAGCTGTTTTTT.